The clone carrying this TCR beta chain was detected only a few times. No antigen is known for it. These data originate in a study of T cells in Graves' hyperthyroidism and ophthalmopathy. General study results and limits: The model predicted ophthalmopathy a median around six months before onset.

The investigators amplified TCR beta CDR3 regions from RNA transcripts. Initially, a first-round RT-PCR of the TCR CDR3 employed the HTBI primer set. TCRdb processed the multiplex PCR reads anew with MiXCR; each CDR3 protein has one entry. The repertoire consists of 460,000 or so distinct CDR3 sequences, with approximately 15% occurring once and the leading ten covering around 17%. Diagnosis relied on clinical symptoms, serum thyroxine and TRAb, thyroid ultrasound and orbital computed tomography. Sequencing used blood. The receptor's source is a woman younger than 30 with Graves' hyperthyroidism.

The CDR3 sequence is CASSWVRPPYEQFF. The DNA of the CDR3 is TGTGCCAGCAGCTGGGTGCGGCCCCCATACGAGCAGTTCTTC. The chain has TRBV5-6 and TRBJ2-1; no firm D call. The ends were cut back, 3 bases at V and 10 bases at J, with 17 bases in the middle. The germline gives CDR1 SGHDT, CDR2 YYEEEE. The CDR3 runs 14 residues.